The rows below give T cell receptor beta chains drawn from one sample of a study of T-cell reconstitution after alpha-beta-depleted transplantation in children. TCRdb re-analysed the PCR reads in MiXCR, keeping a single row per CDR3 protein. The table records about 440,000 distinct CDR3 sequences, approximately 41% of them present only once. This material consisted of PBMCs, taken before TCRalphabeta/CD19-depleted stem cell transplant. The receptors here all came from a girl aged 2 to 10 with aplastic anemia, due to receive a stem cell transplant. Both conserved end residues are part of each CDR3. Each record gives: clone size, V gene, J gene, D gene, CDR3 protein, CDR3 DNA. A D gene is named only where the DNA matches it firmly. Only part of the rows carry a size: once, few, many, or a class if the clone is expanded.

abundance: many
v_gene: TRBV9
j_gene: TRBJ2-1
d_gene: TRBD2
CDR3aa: CASSVAGKGLAGDNEQFF
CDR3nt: TGTGCCAGCAGCGTAGCTGGTAAGGGACTAGCGGGAGACAATGAGCAGTTCTTC

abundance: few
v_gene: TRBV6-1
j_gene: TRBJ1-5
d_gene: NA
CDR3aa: CASTKTGGKGNQPQHF
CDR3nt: TGTGCCAGCACCAAGACAGGTGGAAAAGGCAATCAGCCCCAGCATTTT

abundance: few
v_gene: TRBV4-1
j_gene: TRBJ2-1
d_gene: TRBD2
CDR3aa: CASSQLLAGGVREQFF
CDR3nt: TGCGCCAGCAGCCAATTACTAGCGGGGGGAGTCCGCGAGCAGTTCTTC

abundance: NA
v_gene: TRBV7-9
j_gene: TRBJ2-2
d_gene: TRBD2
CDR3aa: CASSKRGTGELFF
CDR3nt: TGTGCCAGCAGCAAGCGGGGTACCGGGGAGCTGTTTTTT

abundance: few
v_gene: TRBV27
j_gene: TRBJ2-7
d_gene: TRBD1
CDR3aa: CAILRQGGPYEQYF
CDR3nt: TGTGCCATCCTAAGACAGGGGGGTCCCTACGAGCAGTACTTC

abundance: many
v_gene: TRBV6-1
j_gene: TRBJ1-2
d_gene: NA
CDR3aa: CASRSSLLGAEGYTF
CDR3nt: TGTGCCAGCAGATCGAGCTTGTTGGGGGCGGAAGGCTACACCTTC

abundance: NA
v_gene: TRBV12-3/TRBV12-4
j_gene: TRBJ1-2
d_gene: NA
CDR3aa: CASSLIVSGNGYTF
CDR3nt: TGTGCCAGCAGTCTTATTGTGTCGGGAAATGGCTACACCTTC

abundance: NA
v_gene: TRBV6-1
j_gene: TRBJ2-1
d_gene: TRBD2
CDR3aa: CASSPGTNRNEQFF
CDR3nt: TGTGCCAGCAGCCCCGGGACTAACCGCAATGAGCAGTTCTTC

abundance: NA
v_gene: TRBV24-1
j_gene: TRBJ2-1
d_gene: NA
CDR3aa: CATRGAEGSYNEQFF
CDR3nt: TGTGCCACGAGGGGCGCGGAGGGCTCCTACAATGAGCAGTTCTTC

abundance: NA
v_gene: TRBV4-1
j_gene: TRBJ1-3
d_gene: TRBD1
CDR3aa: CASSQAWDSSGNTIYF
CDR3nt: TGCGCCAGCAGCCAAGCCTGGGACAGCTCTGGAAACACCATATATTTT

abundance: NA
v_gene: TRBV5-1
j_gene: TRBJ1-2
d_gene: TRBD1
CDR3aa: CASSLSPTGDYGYTF
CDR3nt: TGCGCCAGCAGCCTTTCTCCGACAGGGGACTATGGCTACACCTTC

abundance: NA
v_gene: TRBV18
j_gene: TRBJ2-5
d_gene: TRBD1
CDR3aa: CASSPARTGQGETQYF
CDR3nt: TGTGCCAGCTCACCAGCGAGGACAGGGCAAGGGGAGACCCAGTACTTC

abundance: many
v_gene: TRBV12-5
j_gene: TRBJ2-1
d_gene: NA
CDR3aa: CASGLPRAGSYNEQFF
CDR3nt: TGTGCTAGTGGTTTGCCCCGGGCGGGCTCCTACAATGAGCAGTTCTTC

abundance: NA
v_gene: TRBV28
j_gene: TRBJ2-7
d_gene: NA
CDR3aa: CASREGRAYEQYF
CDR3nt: TGTGCCAGCAGGGAGGGCAGGGCCTACGAGCAGTACTTC

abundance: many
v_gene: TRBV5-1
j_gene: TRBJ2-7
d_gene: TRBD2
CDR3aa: CASSLEGLAAYEQYF
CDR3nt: TGCGCCAGCAGCTTGGAGGGACTAGCGGCCTACGAGCAGTACTTC

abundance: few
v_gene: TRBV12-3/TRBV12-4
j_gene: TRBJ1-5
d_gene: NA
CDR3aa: CASSRDPREQPQHF
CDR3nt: TGTGCCAGCAGCCGGGACCCTAGGGAACAGCCCCAGCATTTT

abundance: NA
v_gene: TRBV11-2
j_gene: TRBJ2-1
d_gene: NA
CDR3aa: CASSSRNGLGGMPRFDEQFF
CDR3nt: TGTGCCAGCAGCTCCAGAAATGGTCTTGGTGGGATGCCCCGGTTCGATGAGCAGTTCTTC

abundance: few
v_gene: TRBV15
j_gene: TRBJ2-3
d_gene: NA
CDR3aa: CATSRDMGADTQYF
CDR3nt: TGTGCCACCAGCAGAGATATGGGCGCAGATACGCAGTATTTT

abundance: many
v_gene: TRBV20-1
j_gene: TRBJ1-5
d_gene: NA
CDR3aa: CSAPRVQGNQPQHF
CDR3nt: TGCAGTGCTCCCAGGGTTCAGGGCAATCAGCCCCAGCATTTT

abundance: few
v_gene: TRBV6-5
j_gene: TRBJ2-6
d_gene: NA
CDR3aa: CASSYLARKRSGANVLTF
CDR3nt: TGTGCCAGCAGTTACTTGGCCAGGAAAAGGTCTGGGGCCAACGTCCTGACTTTC

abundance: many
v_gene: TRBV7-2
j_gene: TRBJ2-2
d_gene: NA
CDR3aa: CASSYQRPGELFF
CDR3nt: TGTGCCAGCAGCTATCAGAGGCCCGGGGAGCTGTTTTTT

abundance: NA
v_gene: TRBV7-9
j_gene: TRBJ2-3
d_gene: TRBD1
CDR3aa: CASSFRRQGADTQYF
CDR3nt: TGTGCCAGCAGCTTCAGAAGACAGGGGGCAGATACGCAGTATTTT

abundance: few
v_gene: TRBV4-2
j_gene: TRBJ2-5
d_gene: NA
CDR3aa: CASSQDGNGHTGETQYF
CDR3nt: TGTGCCAGCAGCCAAGATGGTAACGGGCACACCGGAGAGACCCAGTACTTC

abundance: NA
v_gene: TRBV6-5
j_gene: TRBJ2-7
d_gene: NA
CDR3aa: CASSLTQGLADRTYEQYF
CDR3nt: TGTGCCAGCAGTTTAACCCAGGGTTTAGCGGACAGGACCTACGAGCAGTACTTC

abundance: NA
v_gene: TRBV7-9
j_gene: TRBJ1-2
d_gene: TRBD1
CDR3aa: CASSPPDRDDYGYTF
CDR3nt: TGTGCCAGCAGCCCACCGGACAGGGATGACTATGGCTACACCTTC

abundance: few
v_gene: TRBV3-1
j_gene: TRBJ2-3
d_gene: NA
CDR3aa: CASSQGTATDTQYF
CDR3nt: TGTGCCAGCAGCCAGGGGACTGCCACAGATACGCAGTATTTT

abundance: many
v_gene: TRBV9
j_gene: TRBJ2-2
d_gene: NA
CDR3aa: CASSVVLTGELFF
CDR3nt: TGTGCCAGCAGCGTAGTTCTCACCGGGGAGCTGTTTTTT

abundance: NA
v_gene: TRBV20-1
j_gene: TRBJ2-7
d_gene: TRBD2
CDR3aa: CSADGASGSYEQYF
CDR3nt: TGCAGTGCCGACGGGGCTAGCGGATCCTACGAGCAGTACTTC

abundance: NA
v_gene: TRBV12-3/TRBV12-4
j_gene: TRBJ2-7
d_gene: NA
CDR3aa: CASSLKTSYEQYF
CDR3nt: TGTGCCAGCAGTCTTAAGACTAGTTACGAGCAGTACTTC

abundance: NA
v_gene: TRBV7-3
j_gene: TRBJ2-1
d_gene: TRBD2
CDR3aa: CASSLTIILAGGYEQFF
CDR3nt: TGTGCCAGCAGCTTAACAATTATCCTAGCGGGGGGTTATGAGCAGTTCTTC

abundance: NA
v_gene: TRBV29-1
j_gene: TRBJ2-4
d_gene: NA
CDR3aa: CSVDGGKNIQYF
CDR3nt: TGCAGCGTTGACGGGGGCAAAAACATTCAGTACTTC

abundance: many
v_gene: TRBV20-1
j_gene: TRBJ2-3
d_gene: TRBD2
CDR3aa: CSARNSGRGTDTQYF
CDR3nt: TGCAGTGCTCGGAATAGCGGGAGGGGCACAGATACGCAGTATTTT

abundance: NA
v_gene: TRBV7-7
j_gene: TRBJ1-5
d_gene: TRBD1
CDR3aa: CPTRGLNNQPQHF
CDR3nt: TGTCCGACCAGGGGGCTTAACAATCAGCCCCAGCATTTT

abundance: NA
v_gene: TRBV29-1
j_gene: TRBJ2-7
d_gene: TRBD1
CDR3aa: CSVGGGQGFYEQYF
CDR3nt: TGCAGCGTCGGGGGGGGACAGGGGTTCTACGAGCAGTACTTC

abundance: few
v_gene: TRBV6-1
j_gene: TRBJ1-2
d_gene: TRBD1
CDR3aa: CASSEAGQGYYGYTF
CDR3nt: TGTGCCAGCAGTGAAGCCGGACAGGGCTACTATGGCTACACCTTC

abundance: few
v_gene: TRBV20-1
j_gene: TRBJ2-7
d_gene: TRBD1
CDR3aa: CSAEGQTSSYEQYF
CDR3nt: TGCAGTGCTGAGGGACAGACGAGCTCCTACGAGCAGTACTTC

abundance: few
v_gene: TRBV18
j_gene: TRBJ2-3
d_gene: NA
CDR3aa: CASSGDTDTQYF
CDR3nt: TGTGCCAGCTCAGGGGACACAGATACGCAGTATTTT

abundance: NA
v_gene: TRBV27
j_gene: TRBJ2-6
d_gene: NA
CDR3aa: CASSPVRGRRTSGANVLTF
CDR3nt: TGTGCCAGCAGTCCGGTCCGGGGGCGCCGAACCTCTGGGGCCAACGTCCTGACTTTC

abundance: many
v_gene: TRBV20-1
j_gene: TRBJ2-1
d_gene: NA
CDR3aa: CSARDLRQSLHQESSYNEQFF
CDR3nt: TGCAGTGCTAGAGACTTGAGACAGTCACTCCATCAAGAGAGCTCCTACAATGAGCAGTTCTTC

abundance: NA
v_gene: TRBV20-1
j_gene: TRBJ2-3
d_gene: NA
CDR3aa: CSARGELDTQYF
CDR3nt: TGCAGTGCTAGAGGGGAACTGGATACGCAGTATTTT

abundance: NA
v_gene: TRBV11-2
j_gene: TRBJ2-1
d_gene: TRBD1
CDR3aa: CASSTGTGQFF
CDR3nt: TGTGCCAGCAGCACCGGGACAGGGCAGTTCTTC

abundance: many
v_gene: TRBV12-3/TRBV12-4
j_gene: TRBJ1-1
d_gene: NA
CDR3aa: CASSLAGHPNTEAFF
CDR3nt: TGTGCCAGCAGTTTAGCGGGACACCCGAACACTGAAGCTTTCTTT

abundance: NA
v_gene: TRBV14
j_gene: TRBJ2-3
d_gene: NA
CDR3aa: CASSRSWTDTQYF
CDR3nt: TGTGCCAGCAGCCGTTCATGGACAGATACGCAGTATTTT

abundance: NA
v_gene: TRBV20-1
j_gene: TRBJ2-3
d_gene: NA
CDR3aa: CSARDGIAPPRTDTQYF
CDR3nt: TGCAGTGCTAGAGATGGGATAGCCCCCCCACGAACAGATACGCAGTATTTT

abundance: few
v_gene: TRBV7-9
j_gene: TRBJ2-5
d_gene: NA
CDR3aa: CASSLAREFQETQYF
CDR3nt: TGTGCCAGCAGCTTAGCCCGGGAATTCCAAGAGACCCAGTACTTC

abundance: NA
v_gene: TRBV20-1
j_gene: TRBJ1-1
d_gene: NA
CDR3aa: CSVSGRAIMNTEAFF
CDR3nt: TGCAGTGTTTCGGGCAGGGCAATCATGAACACTGAAGCTTTCTTT

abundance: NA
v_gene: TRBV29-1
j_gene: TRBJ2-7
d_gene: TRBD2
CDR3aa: CSVLTTSASYEQYF
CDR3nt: TGCAGCGTTCTCACGACTAGCGCGTCCTACGAGCAGTACTTC

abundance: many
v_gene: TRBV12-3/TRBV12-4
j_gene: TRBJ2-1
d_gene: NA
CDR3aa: CASSLTGSYNEQFF
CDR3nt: TGTGCCAGCAGTTTGACAGGTTCCTACAATGAGCAGTTCTTC

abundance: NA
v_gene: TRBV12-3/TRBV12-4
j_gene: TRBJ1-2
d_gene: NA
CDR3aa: CASSLRTVLRYGYTF
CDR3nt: TGTGCCAGCAGTTTACGGACAGTTCTCCGCTATGGCTACACCTTC

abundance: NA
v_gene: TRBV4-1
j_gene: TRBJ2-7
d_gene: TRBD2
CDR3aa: CASSLRGTIGVRPSSYEQYF
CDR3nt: TGCGCCAGCAGCCTGCGAGGGACTATAGGTGTGAGACCGAGCTCCTACGAGCAGTACTTC

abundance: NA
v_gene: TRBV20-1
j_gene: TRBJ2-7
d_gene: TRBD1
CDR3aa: CSASRLGTGIREQYF
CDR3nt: TGCAGTGCTAGTAGATTGGGGACAGGGATTAGAGAGCAGTACTTC

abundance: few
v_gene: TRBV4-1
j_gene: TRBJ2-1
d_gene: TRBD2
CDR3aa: CASSQERGGGNYNEQFF
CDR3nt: TGCGCCAGCAGCCAAGAGCGGGGCGGGGGTAACTACAATGAGCAGTTCTTC

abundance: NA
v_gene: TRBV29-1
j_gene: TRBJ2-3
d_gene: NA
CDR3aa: CSVVFRPRRVPDTQYF
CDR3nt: TGCAGCGTTGTATTCCGGCCCCGGAGGGTCCCAGATACGCAGTATTTT

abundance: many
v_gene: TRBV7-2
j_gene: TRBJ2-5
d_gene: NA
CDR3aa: CASSPSRGNQETQYF
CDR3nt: TGTGCCAGCAGCCCTTCCCGGGGGAACCAAGAGACCCAGTACTTC

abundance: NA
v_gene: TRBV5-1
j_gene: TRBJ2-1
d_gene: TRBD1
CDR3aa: CASRVGGATYNEQFF
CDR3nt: TGCGCCAGCAGGGTAGGGGGCGCAACCTACAATGAGCAGTTCTTC

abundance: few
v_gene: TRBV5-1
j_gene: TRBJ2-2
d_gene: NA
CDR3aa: CASRSNTGELFF
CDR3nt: TGCGCCAGCAGGTCTAACACCGGGGAGCTGTTTTTT

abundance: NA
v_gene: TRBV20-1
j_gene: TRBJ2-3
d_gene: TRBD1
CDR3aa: CSAGRQGTFTDTQYF
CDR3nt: TGCAGTGCTGGACGACAGGGGACATTTACAGATACGCAGTATTTT

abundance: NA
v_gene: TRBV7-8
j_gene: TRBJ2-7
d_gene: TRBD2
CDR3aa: CASSVGLAGTTYEQYF
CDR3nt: TGTGCCAGCAGCGTCGGACTAGCGGGGACGACCTACGAGCAGTACTTC